A single sample gave rise to the 27 T cell receptor beta chains below, sequenced in a study of T cell changes during pregnancy in multiple sclerosis. Repertoires were generated with immunoSEQ multiplex PCR, while TCRdb's copy carries only in-frame clones and drops some. The data hold some 60,000 clones, with around 90% observed a single time. This specimen consisted of peripheral blood, obtained in the second trimester of pregnancy. Receptors were obtained from a female donor with multiple sclerosis, enrolled in a pregnancy study.

This clone was seen only a few times. This rearrangement joins TRBV4-2 to TRBJ1-2; 8 nucleotides align to TRBD1. V lost 5 bases to trimming and J lost 2 bases; unmatched junction nucleotides: 4. This CDR3 has 14 residues. Per the germline V gene, CDR1 is LGHNA and CDR2 is YNFKEQ. The CDR3 nucleotides are TGTGCCAGCAGCACGGGACAGGTCAACTATGGCTACACCTTC. Translated, it gives CASSTGQVNYGYTF.

The rearrangement uses TRBV5-6 and TRBJ2-3; D gene uncertain. V lost 3 bases and J 3 bases, leaving 8 bases between the germline ends. CDR1 is SGHDT and CDR2 is YYEEEE in the germline V gene. The CDR3 length is 13 residues. The chain's CDR3 is CASSSPPTDTQYF. CDR3 coding DNA: TGTGCCAGCAGCTCCCCCCCAACAGATACGCAGTATTTT.

This chain links TRBV27 with TRBJ1-4; a possible D gene is TRBD1 (5 bases). Trimming took 9 bases from V and 6 from J, leaving 14 bases between them. The CDR3 has 13 residues. Germline V gene lookup returns CDR1 MNHEY and CDR2 SMNVEV (reference sequence). The CDR3 here is CASGTGTHEKLFF. The CDR3 DNA is TGTGCCAGTGGTACAGGAACGCATGAAAAACTGTTTTTT.

This clone was seen only once. The CDR3 coding sequence is TGTGCCAGTGGTGCAATCGGTGGAAACACCATATATTTT. Translated, it gives CASGAIGGNTIYF. The V call is TRBV19, the J call TRBJ1-3; D gene uncertain. The germline CDR1 and CDR2 sequences are LNHDA and SQIVND (reference sequence). CDR3 length equals 13 residues. V gave up 8 bases and J gave up 3 bases, with 11 bases separating them.

The CDR3 loop is CASSGQGLETQYF. Here the CDR3 DNA reads TGCGCCAGCAGCGGACAGGGGTTGGAGACCCAGTACTTC. The V call is TRBV5-1, the J call TRBJ2-5; 9 bases match TRBD1. Germline trimming cut 4 bases from V and 5 bases from J; bases unmatched to any gene: 3. This CDR3 has 13 amino acids. Germline values: CDR1 SGHRS, CDR2 YFSETQ.

This rearrangement joins TRBV19 to TRBJ1-1, with TRBD1 as a possible D gene (5 bases). CDR1 is LNHDA and CDR2 is SQIVND in the germline V gene (reference sequence). Trimming removed 4 bases from V and 4 bases from J, with 13 bases in between. The length of the CDR3 is 14 residues. The CDR3: CASSSVGGATEAFF. The CDR3, as DNA: TGTGCCAGTAGTAGTGTGGGGGGTGCCACTGAAGCTTTCTTT.

This clone was detected only once. This chain uses TRBV7-3 with TRBJ1-2; 8 nucleotides agree with TRBD1. This CDR3 is built from 15 residues. Unmatched junction bases numbered 11, after V lost 5 bases and J lost 6 bases. Germline loops: CDR1 SGHTA, CDR2 FQGTGA. Here the CDR3 reads CASSPSRDRIDGYTF. Written as DNA, the CDR3 is TGTGCCAGCAGCCCGAGCCGGGACAGGATTGATGGCTACACCTTC.

V and J are TRBV5-5 and TRBJ1-3; 7 positions agree with TRBD1. V lost 2 bases, J lost 2 bases, and 4 bases stayed unmatched. The V gene's germline CDR1 is SGHKS and CDR2 YYEKEE (reference sequence). The CDR3 is 15 amino acids. CDR3 loop: CASSFFDRAGNTIYF. For the CDR3, the DNA is TGTGCCAGCAGCTTCTTTGACAGGGCTGGAAACACCATATATTTT.

The CDR3 loop is CASRPRGQAPNEKLFF. The CDR3 nucleotides read TGCGCCAGCAGGCCACGCGGACAGGCCCCAAATGAAAAACTGTTTTTT. This sequence joins TRBV23-1 and TRBJ1-4, with 7 bases identical to TRBD1. TRBV23-1 is assigned to the ORF class and has an uncertain function. The CDR3 loop spans 16 amino acids. After removal of 6 bases from V and 5 bases from J, the junction contained 12 bases not matched to a gene.

This sequence joins TRBV10-3 and TRBJ2-6; a weak D match, TRBD1 (5 bases). V gave up 3 bases and J gave up 0 bases, with 9 bases separating them. Germline V CDR1 and CDR2: ENHRY, SYGVKD. CDR3 length equals 16 residues. CDR3 nucleotide sequence: TGTGCCATCAGTGAAGACAGACCCTCTGGGGCCAACGTCCTGACTTTC. This gives the protein CAISEDRPSGANVLTF.

The chain recombines TRBV18 with TRBJ2-7; D is uncertain. The V and J ends lost 4 bases and 2 bases respectively, with 12 bases between them. Per the germline V gene, CDR1 is KGHSH and CDR2 is LQKENI. The CDR3 contains 14 residues. The CDR3 DNA is TGTGCCAGCTCACTTACAGCCGATACCTACGAGCAGTACTTC. Amino acids: CASSLTADTYEQYF.

This chain joins TRBV5-1 and TRBJ1-2, with D possibly TRBD1 on 5 matching bases. CDR1 is SGHRS, CDR2 YFSETQ, per germline. The CDR3 sequence is 15 residues long. V was cut by 2 bases and J by 6 bases, with 17 bases left in between. The CDR3 DNA sequence: TGCGCCAGCAGCTTTATGGACGGGGGGATGGATGGCTACACCTTC. This codes for CASSFMDGGMDGYTF.

The genes are TRBV5-6 and TRBJ1-2; 11 bases fit TRBD1. Looked up from germline, CDR1 is SGHDT and CDR2 is YYEEEE. Trimming at V came to 4 bases and at J to 1 base, leaving 9 bases not matched to a gene. The CDR3 has 17 residues. The DNA of the CDR3 is TGTGCCAGCAGCCCCGGCGGGACAGGGGGTTTTAACTATGGCTACACCTTC. Amino acid sequence: CASSPGGTGGFNYGYTF. The whole variable domain, filled in from reference TRBV5-6 and TRBJ1-2, reads DAGVTQSPTHLIKTRGQQVTLRCSPKSGHDTVSWYQQALGQGPQFIFQYYEEEERQRGNFPDRFSGHQFPNYSSELNVNALLLGDSALYLCASSPGGTGGFNYGYTFGSGTRLTVV.

J is TRBJ1-1 and V is TRBV9; D is ambiguous. The germline gives CDR1 SGDLS, CDR2 YYNGEE. Trimming took off 0 bases at V and 1 base at J, with 7 bases between the two ends. The CDR3 extends over 14 amino acids. In DNA form, the CDR3 reads TGTGCCAGCAGCGTAGGGCCACCGAACACTGAAGCTTTCTTT. As protein: CASSVGPPNTEAFF.

The chain employs TRBV5-8 and TRBJ2-6, with 7 bases lining up with TRBD1. V trimming: 0 bases; J trimming: 1 base; junction bases outside the gene matches: 7. The CDR3 extends over 18 amino acids. Germline V lookup: CDR1 SGHTS, CDR2 YDEGEE. In nucleotides, the CDR3 is TGTGCCAGCAGCTTGGGTGTGGTCAGGGGGTCTGGGGCCAACGTCCTGACTTTC. It encodes CASSLGVVRGSGANVLTF.

The V gene is TRBV7-9, the J gene TRBJ2-7, with D possibly matching TRBD2 (5 bases). The CDR3 covers 12 residues. V was shortened by 5 bases and J by 3 bases, with 8 bases between the two germline ends. Germline CDR1 reads SEHNR; CDR2 reads FQNEAQ (reference sequence). The CDR3 sequence: CASSRAGYEQYF. Here the CDR3 DNA reads TGTGCCAGCAGCCGCGCGGGCTACGAGCAGTACTTC.

The chain joins TRBV19 to TRBJ1-5; the D is unclear. This CDR3 contains 13 residues. Germline CDR1 and CDR2: LNHDA and SQIVND (reference sequence). Trimming left V 6 bases short and J 3 bases short, with 9 bases between. This CDR3 is CASSRETNQPQHF. Here the CDR3 DNA reads TGTGCCAGTAGCCGGGAGACCAATCAGCCCCAGCATTTT.

J is TRBJ1-1 and V is TRBV6-4; TRBD1 might be the D (5 bases). Germline lookup yields CDR1 MRHNA and CDR2 SNTAGT. This CDR3 region has 12 residues. V was cut by 6 bases and J by 11 bases, with 16 bases left in between. The CDR3 DNA reads TGTGCCAGCAGCGACGGGGCCTCAAGGGCTTTCTTT. This translates into CASSDGASRAFF.

The chain recombines TRBV5-3 with TRBJ1-2, with 7 nucleotides matching TRBD1. TRBV5-3 is classed as an ORF, of uncertain function. The CDR3 contains 15 residues. Germline trimming cut 2 bases from V and 3 bases from J; bases unmatched to any gene: 7. The CDR3 here is CARSFYNRGHYGYTF. The CDR3 coding sequence is TGTGCCAGAAGCTTCTATAACAGGGGTCACTATGGCTACACCTTC.

As regards this clone: The junction and the germline gene differ at one end; a read error may be behind it. The chain joins TRBV18 to TRBJ2-1; D remains ambiguous. Germline CDR1 reads KGHSH; CDR2 reads LQKENI. CDR3 length: 13 residues. CDR3 residues: CASSPSVYSEQFF. The CDR3 coding sequence is TGTGCCAGCTCACCCTCGGTATACAGTGAGCAGTTCTTC.

The chain is built from TRBV10-1 and TRBJ1-2; a weak D match, TRBD1 (6 bases). V was shortened by 0 bases and J by 4 bases, with 18 bases between the two germline ends. The germline V gene encodes CDR1 WNHNN and CDR2 SYGVQD (reference sequence). The CDR3 consists of 17 residues. The CDR3 here is CASSESGTPTDTYGYTF. CDR3 in DNA: TGCGCCAGCAGTGAGTCGGGGACACCGACAGATACCTATGGCTACACCTTC.

This chain uses TRBV6-5 with TRBJ1-1; possibly TRBD1 for D (6 bases). With 8 bases removed from V and 3 bases from J, the gap between germline ends came to 13 bases. This CDR3 comprises 13 residues. CDR1 MNHEY and CDR2 SVGAGI come from the germline V gene. The CDR3 sequence is CASLPTGYTEAFF. For the CDR3, the DNA is TGTGCCAGCCTGCCCACAGGGTACACTGAAGCTTTCTTT.

The J gene is TRBJ2-1, the V gene TRBV2, with 7 positions matching TRBD2. The J segment lost 2 bases and the V segment lost 6 bases, leaving 13 bases of the junction unmatched. In germline, CDR1 is SNHLY, CDR2 FYNNEI. This CDR3 has 17 amino acids. This CDR3 is CASRERIRAGTYNEQFF. The CDR3 DNA reads as TGTGCCAGCAGGGAAAGGATAAGAGCGGGGACCTACAATGAGCAGTTCTTC.

The chain couples TRBV10-3 to TRBJ2-1, with 9 bases lining up with TRBD2. V lost 8 bases and J lost 8; bases outside the gene matches: 19. The length of the CDR3 is 17 residues. Germline V gives CDR1 ENHRY, CDR2 SYGVKD. Here the CDR3 reads CAIAAGSGGGAGDEQFF. In DNA form, the CDR3 reads TGTGCCATCGCGGCGGGGAGTGGCGGGGGGGCCGGGGATGAGCAGTTCTTC.

This chain links TRBV6-5 with TRBJ1-5; weak D call: TRBD1 (6 bases). The CDR3 totals 15 residues. The germline CDR1 and CDR2 sequences are MNHEY and SVGAGI. V lost 5 bases, J lost 4 bases, and 15 bases lay in between. CDR3 DNA: TGTGCCAGCAGTCTGGGGGGGGCAGAAAATCAGCCCCAGCATTTT. Protein sequence: CASSLGGAENQPQHF.

V and J are TRBV19 and TRBJ1-3; unclear D gene. Trimming cost V 9 bases and J 2 bases, with 14 bases left between them. The germline V gene encodes CDR1 LNHDA and CDR2 SQIVND (reference sequence). The CDR3 has 14 amino acids. CDR3 DNA: TGTGCCAGCGGGAAGAGGAGCACTGGAAACACCATATATTTT. This sequence encodes CASGKRSTGNTIYF.

As for this clone: The conserved final phenylalanine or tryptophan is absent from the CDR3, which likely points to a read error. The DNA is left out, because the CDR3 cannot be placed on it with certainty; the CDR3 is given as TCRdb lists it. The CDR3 is CATSRDLGTGWSLSSS. The chain links TRBV15 to TRBJ1-2; the D segment call TRBD1 is taken from the table without a DNA check. Germline CDR1 is LNHNV and CDR2 is YYDKDF (reference sequence). The CDR3 is 16 residues long, counting both termini.